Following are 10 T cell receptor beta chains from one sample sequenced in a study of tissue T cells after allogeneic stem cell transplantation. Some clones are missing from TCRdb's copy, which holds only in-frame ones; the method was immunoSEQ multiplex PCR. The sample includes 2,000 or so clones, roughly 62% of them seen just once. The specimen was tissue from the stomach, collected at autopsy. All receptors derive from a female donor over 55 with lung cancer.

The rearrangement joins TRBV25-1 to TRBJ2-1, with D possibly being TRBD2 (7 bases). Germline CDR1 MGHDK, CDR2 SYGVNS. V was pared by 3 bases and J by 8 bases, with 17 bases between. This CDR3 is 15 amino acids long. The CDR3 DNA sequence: TGTGCCAGCAGTGAGCGGCGGGGGCTTGGGGATGAGCAGTTCTTC. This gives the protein CASSERRGLGDEQFF.

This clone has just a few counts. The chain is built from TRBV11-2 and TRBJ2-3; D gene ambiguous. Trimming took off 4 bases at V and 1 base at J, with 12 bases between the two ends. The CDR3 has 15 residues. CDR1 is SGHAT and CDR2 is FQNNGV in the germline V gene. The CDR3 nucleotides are TGTGCCAGCAGCTCGACCGGGCCGCGCACAGATACGCAGTATTTT. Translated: CASSSTGPRTDTQYF.

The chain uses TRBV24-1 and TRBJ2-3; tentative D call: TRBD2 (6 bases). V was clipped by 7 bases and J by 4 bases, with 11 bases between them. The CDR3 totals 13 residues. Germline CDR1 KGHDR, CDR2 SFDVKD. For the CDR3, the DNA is TGTGCCACCAGGCGGGACTCGGCAGATACGCAGTATTTT. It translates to CATRRDSADTQYF.

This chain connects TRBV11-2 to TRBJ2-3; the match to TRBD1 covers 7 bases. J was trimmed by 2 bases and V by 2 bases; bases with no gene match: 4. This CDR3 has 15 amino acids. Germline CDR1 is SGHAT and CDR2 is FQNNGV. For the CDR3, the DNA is TGTGCCAGCAGCTTATACACAGGGGTCACAGATACGCAGTATTTT. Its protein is CASSLYTGVTDTQYF.

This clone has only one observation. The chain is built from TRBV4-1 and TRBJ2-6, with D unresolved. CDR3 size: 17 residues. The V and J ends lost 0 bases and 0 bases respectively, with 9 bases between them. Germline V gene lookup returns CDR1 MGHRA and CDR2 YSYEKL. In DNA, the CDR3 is TGCGCCAGCAGCCAAGACGCCCTCAGCTCTGGGGCCAACGTCCTGACTTTC. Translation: CASSQDALSSGANVLTF.

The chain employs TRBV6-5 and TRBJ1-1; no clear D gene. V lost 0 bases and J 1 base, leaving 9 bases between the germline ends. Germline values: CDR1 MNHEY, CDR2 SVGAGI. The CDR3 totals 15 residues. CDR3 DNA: TGTGCCAGCAGTTACTCGAAGGCCGGGAACACTGAAGCTTTCTTT. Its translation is CASSYSKAGNTEAFF.

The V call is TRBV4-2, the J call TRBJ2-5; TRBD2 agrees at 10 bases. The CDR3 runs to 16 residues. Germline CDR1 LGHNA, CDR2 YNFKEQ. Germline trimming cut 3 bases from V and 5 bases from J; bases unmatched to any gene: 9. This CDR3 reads CASSHGERGGPETQYF. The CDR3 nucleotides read TGTGCCAGCAGCCACGGGGAGCGGGGGGGCCCTGAGACCCAGTACTTC.

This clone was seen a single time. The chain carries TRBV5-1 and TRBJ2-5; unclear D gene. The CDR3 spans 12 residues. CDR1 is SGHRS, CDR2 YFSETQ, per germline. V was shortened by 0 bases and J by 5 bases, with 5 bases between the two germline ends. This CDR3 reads CASSLVSETQYF. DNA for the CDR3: TGCGCCAGCAGCTTGGTTTCGGAGACCCAGTACTTC.

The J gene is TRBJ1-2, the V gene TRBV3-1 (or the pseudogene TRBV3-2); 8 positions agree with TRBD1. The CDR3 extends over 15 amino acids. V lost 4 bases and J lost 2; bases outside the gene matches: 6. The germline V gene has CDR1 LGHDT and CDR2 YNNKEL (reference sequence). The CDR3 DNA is TGTGCCAGCAGCCCCCGGGACAGGAAGAACTATGGCTACACCTTC. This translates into CASSPRDRKNYGYTF.

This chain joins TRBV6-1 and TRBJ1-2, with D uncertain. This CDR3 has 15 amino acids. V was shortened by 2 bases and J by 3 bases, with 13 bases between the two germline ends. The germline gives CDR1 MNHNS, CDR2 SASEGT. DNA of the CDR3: TGTGCCAGCAGTGAACGGAGGGTAGGAGACTATGGCTACACCTTC. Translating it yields CASSERRVGDYGYTF.